Given below is one T cell receptor (beta chain) in context. The data originate from a study of blood T cell repertoires in COVID-19. V was clipped by 3 bases and J by 4 bases, with 15 bases between them. The CDR3 totals 14 residues. Per germline, CDR1 SQVTM and CDR2 ANQGSEA. TCRdb keeps only in-frame clones here, not all; method: immunoSEQ multiplex PCR. The table includes fewer than 250,000 clones, roughly 80% detected once. Sequencing used PBMCs or T cells enriched from blood (not recorded which). The rearrangement uses TRBV29-1 and TRBJ1-2; D is perhaps TRBD1 (5 bases). The TCR sequence derives from a woman aged 40 to 50 who had been exposed to COVID-19. CDR3 nucleotides: TGCAGCGTTGAGTGGAGGGACGGGAGCTATGGCTACACCTTC. Amino acid sequence: CSVEWRDGSYGYTF.